Each of the 20 T cell receptor beta chains below was sequenced from the same sample in a study of OX40 agonist ivuxolimab in advanced cancers. TCRdb keeps only in-frame clones here, not all; method: immunoSEQ multiplex PCR. The table records roughly 45,000 clones, over 65% of them present only once. Here the sequenced sample was CD4+ or CD8+ T cells sorted from blood, taken in a trial of the OX40 agonist ivuxolimab. The source of these receptors is an adult with an advanced solid tumor such as melanoma, head and neck, liver or kidney cancer.

This clone came up once. The CDR3 nucleotides are TGTGCCAGCAGTGACTCAGGCCGCTACAATCAGCCCCAGCATTTT. Amino acid sequence: CASSDSGRYNQPQHF. V and J are TRBV6-4 and TRBJ1-5; the D is unclear. Germline V gives CDR1 MRHNA, CDR2 SNTAGT. This CDR3 has 15 amino acids. V lost 0 bases and J lost 3, with 9 bases in between.

The chain combines TRBV29-1 with TRBJ2-3; D ambiguous. CDR3 length: 12 amino acids. The V and J ends lost 5 bases and 6 bases respectively, with 12 bases between them. Per the germline V gene, CDR1 is SQVTM and CDR2 is ANQGSEA. CDR3 DNA: TGCAGCGTTTTGCCTCCGCTGGATACGCAGTATTTT. It yields the protein CSVLPPLDTQYF.

In its sample, this clone was seen a few times. The chain links TRBV7-8 to TRBJ2-7, with TRBD2 as a possible D gene (6 bases). The CDR3 contains 18 residues. The germline V gene encodes CDR1 SGHVS and CDR2 FQNEAQ. The V gene lost 1 base and the J gene lost 0 bases, with 19 bases spanning the gap. CDR3 in amino acids: CASSLDGGGTASSYEQYF. In nucleotides, the CDR3 is TGTGCCAGCAGCTTAGATGGTGGGGGGACTGCAAGCTCCTACGAGCAGTACTTC.

V gene TRBV7-3 combines with J gene TRBJ2-2; D gene ambiguous. This CDR3 contains 16 residues. CDR1 is SGHTA and CDR2 is FQGTGA in the germline V gene. V lost 3 bases to trimming and J lost 0 bases, with 11 bases between them. The CDR3 region is CASSFPSGSNTGELFF. Written as DNA, the CDR3 is TGTGCCAGCAGCTTTCCTTCGGGCTCGAACACCGGGGAGCTGTTTTTT.

The chain is built from TRBV7-8 and TRBJ2-1; TRBD2 agrees at 13 bases. The CDR3 sequence is 16 residues long. V dropped 1 base and J dropped 4; count of bases not matched to a gene: 1. Germline values: CDR1 SGHVS, CDR2 FQNEAQ. The CDR3: CASSLGLAGGYNEQFF. The CDR3 DNA reads TGTGCCAGCAGCTTAGGACTAGCGGGAGGATACAATGAGCAGTTCTTC. The full variable domain, with the rest looked up from reference TRBV7-8 and TRBJ2-1, is GAGVSQSPRYKVAKRGQDVALRCDPISGHVSLFWYQQALGQGPEFLTYFQNEAQLDKSGLPSDRFFAERPEGSVSTLKIQRTQQEDSAVYLCASSLGLAGGYNEQFFGPGTRLTVL.

CDR3 in DNA: TGTGCCAGCAGTCCTAGGACTAGCGGGAGTTATGAGACCCAGTACTTC. Amino acid sequence: CASSPRTSGSYETQYF. This sequence joins TRBV28 and TRBJ2-5; 13 nucleotides match TRBD2. The CDR3 extends over 16 amino acids. J was trimmed by 5 bases and V by 5 bases; bases with no gene match: 8. The germline V gene has CDR1 MDHEN and CDR2 SYDVKM.

This clone occurred a few times. The chain links TRBV7-9 to TRBJ1-2; D might be TRBD1 (6 bases). The ends were cut back, 7 bases at V and 5 bases at J, with 17 bases in the middle. Germline assignment: CDR1 SEHNR and CDR2 FQNEAQ (reference sequence). This CDR3 comprises 14 residues. CDR3 DNA sequence: TGTGCCAGCACTCCCGTAGGGGGGGAATATGGCTACACCTTC. Residues: CASTPVGGEYGYTF.

The chain employs TRBV7-2 and TRBJ1-5, with D maybe TRBD1 (5 bases). Trimming removed 5 bases at V and 1 base at J, with 18 bases between. Germline V gene lookup returns CDR1 SGHTA and CDR2 FQGNSA. This CDR3 spans 17 amino acids. The DNA for the CDR3 is TGTGCCAGCAGCGCCCAGCAGGGAGGCGGGAGCAATCAGCCCCAGCATTTT. Protein sequence: CASSAQQGGGSNQPQHF.

The chain joins TRBV5-1 to TRBJ2-7, with D maybe TRBD1 (6 bases). CDR1 and CDR2 from the germline V gene are SGHRS and YFSETQ. The CDR3 has 14 amino acids. Trimming stripped 5 bases from V and 5 bases from J, with 17 bases between. CDR3 coding DNA: TGCGCCAGCAGACCGACAGGTAATCAGAACGAGCAGTACTTC. As protein: CASRPTGNQNEQYF.

The chain uses TRBV6-1 and TRBJ2-1; D might be TRBD1 or TRBD2, each matching 5 bases. CDR1 and CDR2 from the germline V gene are MNHNS and SASEGT. V was clipped by 7 bases and J by 6 bases, with 10 bases between them. The CDR3 contains 12 residues. The CDR3 protein is CASTVGTNEQFF. The CDR3 DNA reads as TGTGCCAGCACCGTAGGGACCAATGAGCAGTTCTTC.

V usage is TRBV19 and J usage is TRBJ2-3, with D perhaps TRBD2 (5 bases). Germline lookup yields CDR1 LNHDA and CDR2 SQIVND (reference sequence). With 0 bases removed from V and 10 bases from J, the gap between germline ends came to 17 bases. The length of the CDR3 is 15 residues. CDR3 DNA: TGTGCCAGTAGTATAGACGGGGTAGCGAGGCTCCCGCAGTATTTT. As protein: CASSIDGVARLPQYF.

V is TRBV4-1 and J is TRBJ2-7, with 9 bases lining up with TRBD2. The germline gives CDR1 MGHRA, CDR2 YSYEKL. This CDR3 spans 16 amino acids. V gave up 4 bases and J gave up 4 bases; unmatched junction bases: 11. The CDR3, as DNA: TGCGCCAGCAGCCCCCTCATAGCGGGAGCTCAATACGAGCAGTACTTC. Translating it yields CASSPLIAGAQYEQYF.

V usage is TRBV28 and J usage is TRBJ1-5; D not resolved. The V and J ends lost 5 bases and 10 bases respectively, with 21 bases between them. The CDR3 is made up of 15 amino acids. Germline loops: CDR1 MDHEN, CDR2 SYDVKM. The CDR3 spells CASSNLPEDARPQHF. The CDR3 region has the DNA TGTGCCAGCAGTAACCTACCGGAGGACGCCCGACCCCAGCATTTT.

This chain uses TRBV12-5 with TRBJ1-2, with 8 bases aligning to TRBD1. This CDR3 has 13 residues. V dropped 3 bases and J dropped 4; count of bases not matched to a gene: 1. Germline V gene data show CDR1 as LGHNT and CDR2 as FRNRAP. CDR3 residues: CASGLGTGYGYTF. The DNA of the CDR3 is TGTGCTAGTGGTTTAGGGACAGGCTATGGCTACACCTTC. Using reference TRBV12-5 and TRBJ1-2 for the parts outside the CDR3, the full variable domain is DARVTQTPRHKVTEMGQEVTMRCQPILGHNTVFWYRQTMMQGLELLAYFRNRAPLDDSGMPKDRFSAEMPDATLATLKIQPSEPRDSAVYFCASGLGTGYGYTFGSGTRLTVV.

The chain couples TRBV27 to TRBJ1-2; 9 nucleotides agree with TRBD1. Germline CDR1 and CDR2: MNHEY and SMNVEV (reference sequence). The CDR3 has 13 amino acids. J gave up 5 bases and V 6 bases, and 4 bases lay outside the gene matches. CDR3 bases: TGTGCCAGCAGGGTCGGGACAGGGTATGGCTACACCTTC. It codes for CASRVGTGYGYTF.

V usage is TRBV10-1 and J usage is TRBJ2-3; 7 bases are a match to TRBD2. The CDR3 is made up of 15 amino acids. Germline CDR1 reads WNHNN; CDR2 reads SYGVQD (reference sequence). Germline trimming cut 5 bases from V and 0 bases from J; bases unmatched to any gene: 5. CDR3 coding DNA: TGCGCCAGCAGTAGTATTAGCGGGAGCACAGATACGCAGTATTTT. It translates to CASSSISGSTDTQYF.

The rearrangement links TRBV30 to TRBJ1-1, with D unresolved. Trimming left V 2 bases short and J 4 bases short, with 8 bases between. The CDR3 spans 12 residues. Looked up from germline, CDR1 is GTSNPN and CDR2 is SVGIG (reference sequence). The CDR3 region has the DNA TGTGCCTGGAGTCGAGGCCTCACTGAAGCTTTCTTT. It codes for CAWSRGLTEAFF. Full variable domain (missing parts from reference TRBV30 and TRBJ1-1): SQTIHQWPATLVQPVGSPLSLECTVEGTSNPNLYWYRQAAGRGLQLLFYSVGIGQISSEVPQNLSASRPQDRQFILSSKKLLLSDSGFYLCAWSRGLTEAFFGQGTRLTVV.

The chain recombines TRBV28 with TRBJ1-5, with D uncertain. The V end lost 2 bases, the J end lost 4 bases, and 6 bases lay between the germline ends. The CDR3 is made up of 13 amino acids. From germline, CDR1 is MDHEN and CDR2 SYDVKM. The CDR3 sequence: CASSLARNQPQHF. CDR3 bases: TGTGCCAGCAGTTTAGCCCGTAATCAGCCCCAGCATTTT.

There are a few counts of this clone. The chain recombines TRBV28 with TRBJ1-3; D is unresolved. Germline assignment: CDR1 MDHEN and CDR2 SYDVKM. This CDR3 has 16 amino acids. The V end was cut by 8 bases, the J end by 0 bases, with 17 bases between. This CDR3 reads CASGLDRWGSGNTIYF. CDR3 sequence (DNA): TGTGCCAGCGGTCTGGATCGATGGGGCTCTGGAAACACCATATATTTT.

This sequence joins TRBV5-5 and TRBJ2-7, with 8 bases aligning to TRBD1. Germline CDR1 reads SGHKS; CDR2 reads YYEKEE (reference sequence). Trimming cost V 3 bases and J 2 bases; bases outside gene matches: 7. This CDR3 comprises 15 residues. The CDR3 DNA reads as TGTGCCAGCAGCTCGGACAGGGATACCCCCTACGAGCAGTACTTC. Protein sequence: CASSSDRDTPYEQYF.